The entry below describes one TCR beta chain. Profiling relied on immunoSEQ multiplex PCR, and the TCRdb table lists in-frame clones only, not all of them. The sample has some 31,000 clones, roughly nine tenths seen once. Looked up from germline, CDR1 is SGHRS and CDR2 is YFSETQ. The V and J ends lost 6 bases and 7 bases respectively, with 16 bases between them. There are 14 residues in the CDR3. This entry comes from a study of technical replicates of blood from a few donors. Sequencing was carried out using PBMCs. The V call is TRBV5-1, the J call TRBJ2-2; D possibly corresponds to TRBD2 (5 bases). The sequence came from a human donor in good health. Some clones in this sample may be carry-over from other donors' samples. CDR3 DNA: TGCGCCAGCACCGATAGGCCGGGGAACGGGGAGCTGTTTTTT. Its translation: CASTDRPGNGELFF.